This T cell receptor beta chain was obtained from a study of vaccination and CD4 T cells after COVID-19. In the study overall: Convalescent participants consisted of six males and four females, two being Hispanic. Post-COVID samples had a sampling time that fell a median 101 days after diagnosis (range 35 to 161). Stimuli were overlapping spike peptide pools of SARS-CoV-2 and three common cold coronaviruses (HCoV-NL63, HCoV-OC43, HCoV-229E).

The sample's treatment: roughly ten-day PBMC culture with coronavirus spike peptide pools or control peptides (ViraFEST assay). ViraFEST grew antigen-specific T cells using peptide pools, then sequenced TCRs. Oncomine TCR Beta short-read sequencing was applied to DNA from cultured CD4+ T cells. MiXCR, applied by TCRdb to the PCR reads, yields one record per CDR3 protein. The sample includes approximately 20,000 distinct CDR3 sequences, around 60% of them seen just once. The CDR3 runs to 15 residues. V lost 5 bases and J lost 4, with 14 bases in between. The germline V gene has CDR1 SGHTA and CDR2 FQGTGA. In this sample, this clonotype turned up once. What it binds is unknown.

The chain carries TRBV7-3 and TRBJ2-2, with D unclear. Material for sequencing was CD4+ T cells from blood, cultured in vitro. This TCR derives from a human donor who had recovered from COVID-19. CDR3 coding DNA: TGTGCCAGCAGCCCCGGAAATGATCTCACCGGGGAGCTGTTTTTT. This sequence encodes CASSPGNDLTGELFF.